This T cell receptor (beta chain) was captured by sequencing in a study of T cell repertoires in cytomegalovirus infection. TCRdb redid the calling of the reads with MiXCR, one entry per CDR3 protein. Altogether more than 85,000 distinct CDR3 sequences are present, 16% being singletons, with the ten largest covering less than 10%. The CDR3 runs 16 residues. Germline values: CDR1 DFQATT, CDR2 SNEGSKA (reference sequence). V lost 0 bases to trimming and J lost 8 bases; unmatched junction nucleotides: 6. The clonotype comes from a human donor in good health (CMV status not recorded). Some clones in this sample may be carry-over from other donors' samples. What was sequenced was PBMCs. The genes are TRBV20-1 and TRBJ1-6; 11 positions match TRBD1. In DNA, the CDR3 is TGCAGTGCTAGAGACGCAGGGACAGGGGGTCATTCACCCCTCCACTTT. Translation: CSARDAGTGGHSPLHF.